This TCR beta chain was captured by sequencing in a study of T cell clonality in common variable immunodeficiency. Study-wide results and caveats: CVID subjects shared fewer TCRbeta clones than healthy controls did.

This clone was seen many times. Its antigen is not identified. The read ends 3 residues before the CDR3 terminus; that terminus is restored from the germline J gene. The CDR3 totals 15 residues. V lost 1 base to trimming and J lost 1 base, with 8 bases between them. Germline V gene lookup returns CDR1 MNHEY and CDR2 SVGEGT. Control and CVID samples contributed equal amounts of genomic DNA. TCRdb's table, derived via immunoSEQ multiplex PCR, lists solely in-frame clones and lacks some. The repertoire shows 45,000 to 55,000 clones, none seen only once; the top ten take under 6.5%. This TCR was recovered from a person between 18 and 70 years old in good health. Sequenced input: peripheral blood mononuclear cells. This rearrangement joins TRBV6-2 or TRBV6-3 to TRBJ2-1; no clear D. The CDR3 reads CASSYYPVSYNEQFF. The CDR3 bases that were read are TGTGCCAGCAGTTACTATCCGGTATCCTACAATGAG.